What follows are 29 T cell receptor beta chains derived from one specimen sequenced in a study of shared clonotypes between healthy human individuals. TCRdb's copy holds only in-frame clones and misses some; the assay was immunoSEQ multiplex PCR. The profile shows some 680,000 clones, about 80% of them singletons. The sample consisted of memory CD4+ T cells sorted from blood. The subset denotes: CD45RA-negative fraction. The receptor source for this set is a woman aged 25 to 39 in good health.

CDR3 DNA: TGTGCCATCAGTGAGTTCACTAGCGGAGAGATTTACAATGAGCAGTTCTTC. Its translation: CAISEFTSGEIYNEQFF. This sequence joins TRBV10-3 and TRBJ2-1, with TRBD2 matching over 8 bases. The V gene's germline CDR1 is ENHRY and CDR2 SYGVKD. The CDR3 length is 17 residues. The junction had 9 bases not matched to a gene; V was cut back by 1 base and J by 4 bases.

CDR3 DNA: TGTGCCAGCAGTGAAATGAAAGCGGGATGGGGGGAGCTGTTTTTT. It translates to CASSEMKAGWGELFF. The rearrangement joins TRBV6-1 to TRBJ2-2; 7 bases match TRBD2. The CDR3 consists of 15 residues. The V segment lost 2 bases and the J segment 8 bases; nucleotides outside the gene matches: 8. Germline V gene lookup returns CDR1 MNHNS and CDR2 SASEGT.

The chain has TRBV7-2 and TRBJ1-5; 7 bases are shared with TRBD1. The J segment lost 1 base and the V segment lost 5 bases, leaving 8 bases of the junction unmatched. The germline V gene encodes CDR1 SGHTA and CDR2 FQGNSA. This CDR3 has 16 residues. The CDR3 protein is CASSGTGTVSNQPQHF. The CDR3, as DNA: TGTGCCAGCAGCGGGACCGGGACAGTAAGCAATCAGCCCCAGCATTTT.

This rearrangement joins TRBV11-2 to TRBJ1-4; TRBD1 might be the D (6 bases). The CDR3 loop spans 16 amino acids. Per the germline V gene, CDR1 is SGHAT and CDR2 is FQNNGV. V gave up 4 bases and J gave up 3 bases, with 15 bases separating them. CDR3 sequence (DNA): TGTGCCAGCAGCTCAGGCGGGGGCACGGCTAATGAAAAACTGTTTTTT. This translates into CASSSGGGTANEKLFF.

This chain links TRBV4-1 with TRBJ1-3, with 7 nucleotides matching TRBD1. CDR3 length: 16 amino acids. Unmatched junction bases numbered 6, after V lost 4 bases and J lost 0 bases. The germline V gene has CDR1 MGHRA and CDR2 YSYEKL. This CDR3 reads CASSPAGQFSGNTIYF. The CDR3 bases are TGCGCCAGCAGCCCAGCGGGACAGTTCTCTGGAAACACCATATATTTT.

The V gene is TRBV28, the J gene TRBJ1-1; no clear D. The CDR3 is 12 residues long. Germline-derived CDR1 and CDR2 are MDHEN and SYDVKM. Trimming left V 6 bases short and J 5 bases short, with 10 bases between. The CDR3 loop is CASSLTRTEAFF. CDR3 sequence (DNA): TGTGCCAGCAGCCTCACCCGGACTGAAGCTTTCTTT.

V usage is TRBV7-2 and J usage is TRBJ1-4; 9 bases align to TRBD1. The CDR3 consists of 18 residues. From germline, CDR1 is SGHTA and CDR2 FQGNSA. The V gene end was trimmed by 8 bases and the J gene end by 0 bases; junction bases not matched to a gene: 13. CDR3 nucleotide sequence: TGTGCCAGCGGCCCAGTGACAGGGGGGCTAGCAACTAATGAAAAACTGTTTTTT. As protein: CASGPVTGGLATNEKLFF.

CDR3: CASSLTGRDAPQYF. CDR3 bases: TGTGCCAGCAGCTTAACGGGCAGAGACGCGCCGCAGTATTTT. The rearrangement joins TRBV7-3 to TRBJ2-3; D not resolved. V shed 0 bases and J shed 10 bases, with 14 bases lying between them. Germline CDR1 and CDR2: SGHTA and FQGTGA. The CDR3 is made up of 14 amino acids.

This chain links TRBV27 with TRBJ1-2; unclear D gene. The CDR3 loop spans 14 amino acids. The V gene's germline CDR1 is MNHEY and CDR2 SMNVEV (reference sequence). V was clipped by 6 bases and J by 0 bases, with 11 bases between them. CDR3 DNA sequence: TGTGCCAGCAGAAGGCAGGAAACTAACTATGGCTACACCTTC. Amino acid sequence: CASRRQETNYGYTF.

A single count supports this clone. The chain joins TRBV11-2 to TRBJ2-5; 9 bases match TRBD2. With the DNA end fitting TRBJ2-7 better, the J assignment may be wrong. CDR1 and CDR2 from the germline V gene are SGHAT and FQNNGV. This CDR3 has 14 amino acids. The CDR3 nucleotides are TGTGCCAGCAAGAATTTAGCGGGAGCCTACGAGCAGTACTTC. It specifies CASKNLAGAYEQYF.

This chain uses TRBV5-1 with TRBJ2-1; no definite D call. Germline lookup yields CDR1 SGHRS and CDR2 YFSETQ. The CDR3 extends over 14 amino acids. Between the trimmed V and J ends, which lost 4 bases and 9 bases, there was a span of 17 bases. This CDR3 is CASSPQLPGSEQFF. The CDR3 coding sequence is TGCGCCAGCAGCCCCCAGCTACCGGGCAGTGAGCAGTTCTTC.

This clone was seen more than once but under ten times. V gene TRBV5-1 combines with J gene TRBJ2-5, with D perhaps TRBD2 (5 bases). The V end lost 4 bases, the J end lost 3 bases, and 16 bases lay between the germline ends. CDR1 is SGHRS, CDR2 YFSETQ, per germline. This CDR3 has 15 residues. The chain's CDR3 is CASSASGNLKETQYF. The CDR3 region has the DNA TGCGCCAGCAGCGCCTCCGGGAACCTAAAAGAGACCCAGTACTTC.

This sequence joins TRBV28 and TRBJ2-1; D perhaps matches TRBD1 (5 bases). V lost 5 bases and J lost 1, with 12 bases in between. Germline CDR1 is MDHEN and CDR2 is SYDVKM. The CDR3 has 15 amino acids. The CDR3 here is CASSLPRGSYNEQFF. Written as DNA, the CDR3 is TGTGCCAGCAGTCTCCCTAGGGGATCCTACAATGAGCAGTTCTTC.

The chain joins TRBV11-2 to TRBJ1-3; 7 nucleotides match TRBD1. The junction had 10 bases not matched to a gene; V was cut back by 6 bases and J by 5 bases. From germline, CDR1 is SGHAT and CDR2 FQNNGV. CDR3 length: 15 amino acids. The CDR3 region is CASRAIVRGRNTIYF. The CDR3 DNA reads TGTGCCAGCAGAGCAATCGTCAGGGGGAGAAACACCATATATTTT.

The J gene is TRBJ1-2, the V gene TRBV28; D is unresolved. V was pared by 3 bases and J by 4 bases, with 9 bases between. Germline-derived CDR1 and CDR2 are MDHEN and SYDVKM. This CDR3 spans 13 amino acids. The CDR3 DNA reads as TGTGCCAGCAGTTTTACTCGTGGCTATGGCTACACCTTC. Translation: CASSFTRGYGYTF.

This clone was observed a single time. The rearrangement uses TRBV5-5 and TRBJ2-1; 16 nucleotides match TRBD2. The CDR3 is 20 amino acids. Germline-derived CDR1 and CDR2 are SGHKS and YYEKEE (reference sequence). J lost 3 bases, V lost 4 bases, and 13 bases had no gene match. CDR3 protein: CASSPGTSGRDYPHYNEQFF. The CDR3 nucleotides are TGTGCCAGCAGCCCCGGGACTAGCGGGAGGGACTACCCGCACTACAATGAGCAGTTCTTC.

V and J are TRBV10-3 and TRBJ1-1; D remains unclear. The CDR3 runs 15 residues. V was pared by 3 bases and J by 1 base, with 12 bases between. Germline loops: CDR1 ENHRY, CDR2 SYGVKD. The CDR3 DNA reads TGTGCCATCAGTGATGATCCTTGGGCGAACACTGAAGCTTTCTTT. Translation: CAISDDPWANTEAFF.

The chain carries TRBV14 and TRBJ1-6; D unresolved. CDR1 is SGHDN, CDR2 FVKESK, per germline. The CDR3 sequence is 13 residues long. V lost 4 bases and J 8 bases, leaving 9 bases between the germline ends. The CDR3 reads CASSRNVDSPLHF. For the CDR3, the DNA is TGTGCCAGCAGCCGGAATGTGGATTCACCCCTCCACTTT.

The rearrangement joins TRBV5-5 to TRBJ2-2; 7 nucleotides agree with TRBD2. Germline-derived CDR1 and CDR2 are SGHKS and YYEKEE (reference sequence). Trimming at V came to 4 bases and at J to 6 bases, leaving 6 bases not matched to a gene. The CDR3 is 14 residues long. The DNA for the CDR3 is TGTGCCAGCAGCCAAGGACTAGACGCCGGGGAGCTGTTTTTT. It encodes CASSQGLDAGELFF.

This clone was detected a few times. This chain links TRBV28 with TRBJ2-7; weak D call: TRBD2 (5 bases). V was pared by 6 bases and J by 0 bases, with 15 bases between. CDR3 length equals 15 residues. CDR1 and CDR2 from the germline V gene are MDHEN and SYDVKM. DNA for the CDR3: TGTGCCAGCAGGGATACTAGAGTCAGCTCCTACGAGCAGTACTTC. This encodes CASRDTRVSSYEQYF. Using reference TRBV28 and TRBJ2-7 for the parts outside the CDR3, the full variable domain is DVKVTQSSRYLVKRTGEKVFLECVQDMDHENMFWYRQDPGLGLRLIYFSYDVKMKEKGDIPEGYSVSREKKERFSLILESASTNQTSMYLCASRDTRVSSYEQYFGPGTRLTVT.

This clone was seen only a few times. The rearrangement uses TRBV27 and TRBJ2-2, with 12 positions matching TRBD2. Germline V lookup: CDR1 MNHEY, CDR2 SMNVEV (reference sequence). The CDR3 extends over 15 amino acids. V dropped 2 bases and J dropped 6; count of bases not matched to a gene: 1. CDR3 coding DNA: TGTGCCAGCAGTTTAAGACTAGCGGGAGCCGGGGAGCTGTTTTTT. As protein: CASSLRLAGAGELFF.

The V and J genes are TRBV2 and TRBJ2-1, with 8 bases matching TRBD2. The CDR3 spans 19 residues. Losses at the gene ends were 7 bases for V and 0 bases for J; bases not matched to a gene: 17. The germline gives CDR1 SNHLY, CDR2 FYNNEI. The CDR3 sequence is CASTSGGSVSPGSYNEQFF. Here the CDR3 DNA reads TGTGCCAGCACCAGCGGGGGATCCGTCAGTCCGGGCTCCTACAATGAGCAGTTCTTC.

The genes are TRBV9 and TRBJ2-3; 11 bases match TRBD1. The ends lost 3 bases at V and 1 base at J; junction bases unmatched: 4. The germline V gene encodes CDR1 SGDLS and CDR2 YYNGEE. The CDR3 covers 16 residues. The CDR3, as DNA: TGTGCCAGCAGCGAGAGGACAGGGGGCGGCACAGATACGCAGTATTTT. Translation gives CASSERTGGGTDTQYF.

V is TRBV4-2 and J is TRBJ2-2; D gene unclear. From germline, CDR1 is LGHNA and CDR2 YNFKEQ. The V end was cut by 4 bases, the J end by 3 bases, with 6 bases between. This CDR3 comprises 13 residues. The CDR3: CASSPSYTGELFF. As DNA, the CDR3 is TGTGCCAGCAGCCCAAGTTACACCGGGGAGCTGTTTTTT.

This chain joins TRBV19 and TRBJ2-4; TRBD1 matches 8 bases. Trimming removed 5 bases from V and 3 bases from J; junction bases left unmatched: 12. CDR1 and CDR2 from the germline V gene are LNHDA and SQIVND (reference sequence). The CDR3 sequence is 17 residues long. The CDR3 protein is CASSPGRGREGKNIQYF. The CDR3 nucleotides read TGTGCCAGTAGTCCGGGCAGGGGGCGTGAGGGCAAAAACATTCAGTACTTC.

The chain has TRBV15 and TRBJ1-1; D perhaps matches TRBD1 (6 bases). The V and J ends lost 2 bases and 1 base respectively, with 8 bases between them. This CDR3 region has 14 residues. Germline CDR1 and CDR2: LNHNV and YYDKDF (reference sequence). The chain's CDR3 is CATSRRDTNTEAFF. Here the CDR3 DNA reads TGTGCCACCAGCAGAAGGGACACGAACACTGAAGCTTTCTTT.

This chain uses TRBV21-1 with TRBJ2-2; the table's D call TRBD2 went unverified against the DNA. TRBV21-1 is a pseudogene segment. The CDR3 consists of 16 residues. CDR3 protein: CASRTLLAGAPGELFF. The CDR3 nucleotides are TGTGCCAGCAGAACGCTTCTAGCGGGGGCTCCCGGGGAGCTGTTTTTT.

This clone was seen a few times. The rearrangement uses TRBV13 and TRBJ2-2; TRBD2 matches 15 bases. The germline V gene encodes CDR1 PRHDT and CDR2 FYEKMQ (reference sequence). The CDR3 loop spans 18 amino acids. V lost 2 bases and J lost 6; bases outside the gene matches: 7. CDR3 amino acids: CASSLYGTSGRYSGELFF. CDR3 bases: TGTGCCAGCAGCTTATATGGGACTAGCGGGAGGTACTCCGGGGAGCTGTTTTTT. Combining the CDR3 with reference TRBV13 and TRBJ2-2 gives the whole variable domain AAGVIQSPRHLIKEKRETATLKCYPIPRHDTVYWYQQGPGQDPQFLISFYEKMQSDKGSIPDRFSAQQFSDYHSELNMSSLELGDSALYFCASSLYGTSGRYSGELFFGEGSRLTVL.

The V and J genes are TRBV6-1 and TRBJ1-1, with unresolved D. The CDR3 has 15 residues. V lost 0 bases and J 12 bases, leaving 20 bases between the germline ends. Looked up from germline, CDR1 is MNHNS and CDR2 is SASEGT. CDR3 region: CASSEASGLSSETFF. The CDR3 bases are TGTGCCAGCAGTGAAGCTAGTGGACTATCCTCCGAAACTTTCTTT.